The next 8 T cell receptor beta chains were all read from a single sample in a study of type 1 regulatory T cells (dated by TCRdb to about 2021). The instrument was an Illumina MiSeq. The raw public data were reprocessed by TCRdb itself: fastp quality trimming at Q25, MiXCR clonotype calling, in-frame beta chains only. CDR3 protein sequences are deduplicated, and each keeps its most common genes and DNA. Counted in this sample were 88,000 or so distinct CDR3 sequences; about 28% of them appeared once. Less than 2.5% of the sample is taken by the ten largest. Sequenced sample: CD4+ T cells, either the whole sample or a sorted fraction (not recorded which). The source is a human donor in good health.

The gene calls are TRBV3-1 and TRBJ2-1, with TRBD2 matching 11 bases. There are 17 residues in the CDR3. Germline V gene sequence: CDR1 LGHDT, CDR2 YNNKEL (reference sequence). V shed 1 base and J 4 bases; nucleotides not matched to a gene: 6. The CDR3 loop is CASSQALGTSGYNEQFF. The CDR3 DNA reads TGTGCCAGCAGCCAAGCCCTAGGGACTAGCGGTTACAATGAGCAGTTCTTC.

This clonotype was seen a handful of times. The CDR3: CSVEPPGANVLTF. CDR3 DNA: TGCAGCGTTGAGCCCCCTGGGGCCAACGTCCTGACTTTC. The rearrangement joins TRBV29-1 to TRBJ2-6; D call uncertain. The CDR3 extends over 13 amino acids. Germline values: CDR1 SQVTM, CDR2 ANQGSEA. Trimming removed 3 bases at V and 2 bases at J, with 5 bases between.

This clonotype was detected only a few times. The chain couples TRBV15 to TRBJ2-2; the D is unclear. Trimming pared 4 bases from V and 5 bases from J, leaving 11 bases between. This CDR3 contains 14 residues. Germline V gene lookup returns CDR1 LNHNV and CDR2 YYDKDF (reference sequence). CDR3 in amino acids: CATSMFRDTGELFF. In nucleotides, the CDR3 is TGTGCCACCAGCATGTTTAGAGATACCGGGGAGCTGTTTTTT.

CDR3 DNA sequence: TGCAGTGCTAGAGATTCCCCTCAGCCCCAGCATTTT. It encodes CSARDSPQPQHF. The chain couples TRBV20-1 to TRBJ1-5, with D uncertain. Germline V gene lookup returns CDR1 DFQATT and CDR2 SNEGSKA (reference sequence). This CDR3 comprises 12 residues. Trimming took 0 bases from V and 6 from J, leaving 6 bases between them.

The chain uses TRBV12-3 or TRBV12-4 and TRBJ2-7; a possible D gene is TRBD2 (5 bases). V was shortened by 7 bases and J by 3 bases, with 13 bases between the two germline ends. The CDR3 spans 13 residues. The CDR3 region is CASILSGHYEQYF. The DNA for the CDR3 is TGTGCCAGCATACTCAGCGGCCACTACGAGCAGTACTTC.

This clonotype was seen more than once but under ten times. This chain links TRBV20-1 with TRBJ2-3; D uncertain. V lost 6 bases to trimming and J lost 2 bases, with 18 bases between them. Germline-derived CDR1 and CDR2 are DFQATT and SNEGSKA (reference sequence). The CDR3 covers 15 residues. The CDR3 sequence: CSAGRQGASTDTQYF. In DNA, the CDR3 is TGCAGTGCCGGGCGACAAGGTGCGTCCACAGATACGCAGTATTTT.

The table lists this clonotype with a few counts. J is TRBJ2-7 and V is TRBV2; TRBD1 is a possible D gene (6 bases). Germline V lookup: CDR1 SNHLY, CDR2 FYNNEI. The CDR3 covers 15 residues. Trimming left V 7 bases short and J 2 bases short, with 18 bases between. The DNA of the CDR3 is TGTGCCAGCAAGATAGGACAGACACCCACCTACGAGCAGTACTTC. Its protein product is CASKIGQTPTYEQYF.

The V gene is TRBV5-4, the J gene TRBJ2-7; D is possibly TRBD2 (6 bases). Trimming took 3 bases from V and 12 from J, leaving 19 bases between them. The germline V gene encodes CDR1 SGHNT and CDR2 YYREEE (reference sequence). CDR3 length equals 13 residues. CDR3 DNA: TGTGCCAGCAGCTATGAGTCGGCGGGGAAGCTGTACTTC. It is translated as CASSYESAGKLYF.